These 27 T cell receptor beta chains originate from one sample sequenced in a study of blood T cells in healthy people across ages (dated by TCRdb to between 2014 and 2017). Library creation used 5' RACE. The reads were generated on an Illumina HiSeq 2500. A second PCR of about 7 to 12 cycles was run with a J-beta primer mix and a sample-barcoded 5' primer. TCRdb reprocessed the public reads (quality trimming at Q25 with fastp, clone calling with MiXCR) and kept in-frame beta chains. CDR3 protein duplicates are merged, each entry listing the most common genes and DNA. In this sample the table shows roughly 1.7 million distinct CDR3 sequences, roughly a third of which occur a single time. In total, the top ten clones hold about 11% of the sample. Material: blood. All receptors derive from a woman under 40 in good health.

This clonotype was seen more than once but under ten times. One junction end disagrees with the germline gene, perhaps due to a read error. The chain links TRBV28 to TRBJ2-5; no clear D. The CDR3 runs 12 residues. The germline CDR1 and CDR2 sequences are MDHEN and SYDVKM. CDR3 amino acids: CASRVPEETLYF. In DNA, the CDR3 is TGTGCCAGCAGGGTTCCTGAAGAGACCCTGTACTTC.

The chain recombines TRBV2 with TRBJ1-2, with unresolved D. The CDR3 is made up of 10 amino acids. Looked up from germline, CDR1 is SNHLY and CDR2 is FYNNEI. V was shortened by 7 bases and J by 6 bases, with 6 bases between the two germline ends. CDR3 nucleotides: TGTGCCAGCAATCGGGATGGCTACACCTTC. Residues: CASNRDGYTF. Together with reference TRBV2 and TRBJ1-2, the CDR3 gives the full variable domain: EPEVTQTPSHQVTQMGQEVILRCVPISNHLYFYWYRQILGQKVEFLVSFYNNEISEKSEIFDDQFSVERPDGSNFTLKIRSTKLEDSAMYFCASNRDGYTFGSGTRLTVV.

The V gene is TRBV6-1, the J gene TRBJ2-1; 10 bases align to TRBD2. This CDR3 spans 17 amino acids. Germline CDR1 is MNHNS and CDR2 is SASEGT. V shed 2 bases and J 0 bases; nucleotides not matched to a gene: 4. CDR3 DNA sequence: TGTGCCAGCAGTGAACCGATAGCGGGGGGCTCCTACAATGAGCAGTTCTTC. Translating gives CASSEPIAGGSYNEQFF.

This clonotype was detected a few times. The rearrangement links TRBV18 to TRBJ2-5; TRBD1 might be the D (6 bases). The J call may be faulty, since TRBJ2-7 better matches the DNA end. The CDR3 is made up of 15 amino acids. Germline V CDR1 and CDR2: KGHSH, LQKENI. The CDR3 nucleotides are TGTGCCAGCTCACCTTATCGGGACACGGTGTACGAGCAGTACTTC. Translated: CASSPYRDTVYEQYF.

The chain combines TRBV7-2 with TRBJ1-2; maybe TRBD1 (5 bases). Germline V gives CDR1 SGHTA, CDR2 FQGNSA. V was clipped by 1 base and J by 4 bases, with 19 bases between them. CDR3 length: 17 residues. The CDR3: CASSLVSDSNILYGYTF. CDR3 DNA: TGTGCCAGCAGCTTAGTTTCCGACAGCAATATCCTCTATGGCTACACCTTC.

There are a few counts of this clonotype. The chain is built from TRBV4-2 and TRBJ2-5; 10 nucleotides line up with TRBD2. Looked up from germline, CDR1 is LGHNA and CDR2 is YNFKEQ. The CDR3 runs to 17 residues. Trimming cost V 0 bases and J 4 bases; bases outside gene matches: 8. The CDR3 region is CASSQDLPAGGVETQYF. CDR3 nucleotide sequence: TGTGCCAGCAGCCAAGATCTGCCAGCGGGGGGGGTAGAGACCCAGTACTTC.

The chain uses TRBV24-1 and TRBJ2-1, with 14 bases aligning to TRBD2. The CDR3 totals 16 residues. Germline CDR1 is KGHDR and CDR2 is SFDVKD. Germline trimming cut 4 bases from V and 7 bases from J; bases unmatched to any gene: 5. The CDR3 DNA reads TGTGCCACCAGTGACCGACTAGCGGGAGGGTCGAATGAGCAGTTCTTC. It translates to CATSDRLAGGSNEQFF.

V usage is TRBV12-3 or TRBV12-4 and J usage is TRBJ2-3, with no clear D. With 6 bases removed from V and 3 bases from J, the gap between germline ends came to 19 bases. This CDR3 has 16 amino acids. The CDR3 region is CASSPGSKLNTDTQYF. The CDR3, as DNA: TGTGCCAGCAGCCCGGGCAGCAAGCTGAATACAGATACGCAGTATTTT.

The J gene is TRBJ2-7, the V gene TRBV28; 8 nucleotides match TRBD1. J was trimmed by 5 bases and V by 6 bases; bases with no gene match: 15. The CDR3 runs to 16 residues. CDR1 is MDHEN and CDR2 is SYDVKM in the germline V gene. Here the CDR3 reads CASRAPPGQAPDEQYF. As DNA, the CDR3 is TGTGCCAGCAGAGCCCCGCCGGGACAGGCTCCGGACGAGCAGTACTTC.

This clonotype has a handful of counts. The rearrangement uses TRBV7-9 and TRBJ2-5, with a tentative D call TRBD2 (5 bases). Trimming took 4 bases from V and 2 from J, leaving 14 bases between them. The germline V gene has CDR1 SEHNR and CDR2 FQNEAQ (reference sequence). This CDR3 comprises 15 residues. Here the CDR3 DNA reads TGTGCCAGCAGCTCCTCGATCGGACTGCAAGAGACCCAGTACTTC. Translated: CASSSSIGLQETQYF.

This clonotype has a handful of counts. This chain connects TRBV7-9 to TRBJ2-1, with unresolved D. Germline V gene data show CDR1 as SEHNR and CDR2 as FQNEAQ (reference sequence). The V end lost 1 base, the J end lost 7 bases, and 17 bases lay between the germline ends. The CDR3 has 16 amino acids. The CDR3 protein is CASSLGSGSDRNEQFF. CDR3 nucleotide sequence: TGTGCCAGCAGCTTAGGGTCCGGATCCGACCGAAATGAGCAGTTCTTC.

This clonotype was picked up a small number of times. The rearrangement links TRBV9 to TRBJ2-7, with TRBD2 as a possible D gene (5 bases). CDR3 length: 14 residues. The V and J ends lost 3 bases and 0 bases respectively, with 10 bases between them. Germline CDR1 SGDLS, CDR2 YYNGEE. The CDR3 DNA reads TGTGCCAGCAGCGGCGGACTGGACTCCTACGAGCAGTACTTC. Translation: CASSGGLDSYEQYF.

This clonotype showed up just a few times. This chain joins TRBV7-9 and TRBJ1-2; 7 bases fit TRBD1. V was clipped by 6 bases and J by 3 bases; unmatched bases: 4. The CDR3 spans 13 residues. Germline CDR1 is SEHNR and CDR2 is FQNEAQ (reference sequence). The CDR3 DNA is TGTGCCAGCAGGGCCGGGACAGACTATGGCTACACCTTC. Its protein product is CASRAGTDYGYTF.

This clonotype was seen only a few times. The genes are TRBV10-2 and TRBJ2-7; 11 nucleotides match TRBD2. From germline, CDR1 is WSHSY and CDR2 SAAADI. CDR3 length: 13 amino acids. J gave up 5 bases and V 8 bases, and 5 bases lay outside the gene matches. The CDR3 here is CASGGTSGDEQYF. CDR3 sequence (DNA): TGCGCCAGCGGCGGGACTAGCGGCGACGAGCAGTACTTC.

The chain combines TRBV24-1 with TRBJ2-3; D gene ambiguous. Trimming took 4 bases from V and 10 from J, leaving 14 bases between them. The V gene's germline CDR1 is KGHDR and CDR2 SFDVKD. This CDR3 region has 13 residues. The CDR3 bases are TGTGCCACCAGTGAATCAGGACGAGCGCCGCAGTATTTT. Translation gives CATSESGRAPQYF.

Only a few counts were recorded for this clonotype. The rearrangement uses TRBV6-6 and TRBJ2-3; D could derive from TRBD1 or TRBD2 (6 bases each). This CDR3 has 14 amino acids. Germline CDR1 and CDR2: MNHNY and SVGAGI (reference sequence). Trimming left V 6 bases short and J 2 bases short, with 12 bases between. The CDR3 loop reads CASSRGQITDTQYF. Written as DNA, the CDR3 is TGTGCCAGCAGCCGGGGGCAGATCACAGATACGCAGTATTTT.

The J gene is TRBJ1-2, the V gene TRBV6-2 or TRBV6-3, with a tentative D call TRBD1 (5 bases). Trimming left V 7 bases short and J 8 bases short, with 14 bases between. Germline CDR1 reads MNHEY; CDR2 reads SVGEGT. CDR3 size: 12 residues. The CDR3 loop is CASNEQGGGYTF. CDR3 DNA sequence: TGTGCCAGCAATGAGCAGGGAGGAGGCTACACCTTC.

In this sample, this clonotype turned up many times. The chain recombines TRBV7-2 with TRBJ2-5; D possibly matches TRBD1 or TRBD2 (5 bases each). The CDR3 is 14 amino acids. The germline CDR1 and CDR2 sequences are SGHTA and FQGNSA. Trimming cost V 5 bases and J 3 bases, with 13 bases left between them. The CDR3 reads CASSTGTSKETQYF. The CDR3 DNA reads as TGTGCCAGCAGCACCGGGACGAGCAAAGAGACCCAGTACTTC.

About this clonotype: A much larger clone lies a single base off, so this may be a read error. The chain has TRBV6-2 or TRBV6-3 and TRBJ2-7; D call uncertain. Trimming pared 6 bases from V and 6 bases from J, leaving 15 bases between. CDR3 length equals 13 residues. Germline loops: CDR1 MNHEY, CDR2 SVGEGT. The DNA for the CDR3 is TGTGCCAGCAGGAAGGAGCTGTTCACCGAGCAGTACGTC. Its translation is CASRKELFTEQYV.

The chain couples TRBV12-3 or TRBV12-4 to TRBJ1-3; no definite D call. Trimming pared 0 bases from V and 1 base from J, leaving 7 bases between. The CDR3 loop spans 15 amino acids. CDR3 in amino acids: CASSLAAGSGNTIYF. In DNA form, the CDR3 reads TGTGCCAGCAGTTTAGCCGCGGGATCTGGAAACACCATATATTTT.

This chain connects TRBV7-9 to TRBJ2-1; D is possibly TRBD2 (6 bases). V was shortened by 6 bases and J by 4 bases, with 19 bases between the two germline ends. Germline-derived CDR1 and CDR2 are SEHNR and FQNEAQ (reference sequence). The CDR3 has 16 residues. CDR3 nucleotide sequence: TGTGCCAGCAGTTTAATCGGCGGGGATTTTTACAATGAGCAGTTCTTC. It translates to CASSLIGGDFYNEQFF.

The chain uses TRBV10-3 and TRBJ2-7, with 10 nucleotides matching TRBD1. The CDR3 loop spans 18 amino acids. Germline V gene data show CDR1 as ENHRY and CDR2 as SYGVKD. Trimming took 4 bases from V and 0 from J; bases not matched to a gene: 12. The CDR3 coding sequence is TGTGCCATCAGTGTGTGGGACAGGGGCTATGGAGGCTCCTACGAGCAGTACTTC. Translated: CAISVWDRGYGGSYEQYF.

The genes are TRBV5-1 and TRBJ2-3, with 9 nucleotides matching TRBD2. The length of the CDR3 is 18 residues. From germline, CDR1 is SGHRS and CDR2 YFSETQ. V lost 0 bases and J lost 1; bases outside the gene matches: 9. The CDR3 DNA is TGCGCCAGCAGCTTGGTTCTAGCGGGGACGAGAGGCACAGATACGCAGTATTTT. It codes for CASSLVLAGTRGTDTQYF.

This chain uses TRBV28 with TRBJ1-6; TRBD1 might be the D (6 bases). CDR1 is MDHEN and CDR2 is SYDVKM in the germline V gene. V shed 6 bases and J shed 8 bases, with 11 bases lying between them. The CDR3 has 13 amino acids. CDR3 residues: CASRRQADSPLHF. The CDR3 nucleotides are TGTGCCAGCAGGAGACAGGCGGATTCACCCCTCCACTTT.

V gene TRBV28 combines with J gene TRBJ2-7, with D maybe TRBD1 (6 bases). V lost 5 bases, J lost 4 bases, and 21 bases lay in between. The CDR3 loop spans 16 amino acids. From germline, CDR1 is MDHEN and CDR2 SYDVKM. The CDR3 region has the DNA TGTGCCAGCAGTCCCCCTGAGGGCAGGGGTAGGTACGAGCAGTACTTC. Translated, it gives CASSPPEGRGRYEQYF. Looking up the rest from reference TRBV28 and TRBJ2-7 gives the full variable domain: DVKVTQSSRYLVKRTGEKVFLECVQDMDHENMFWYRQDPGLGLRLIYFSYDVKMKEKGDIPEGYSVSREKKERFSLILESASTNQTSMYLCASSPPEGRGRYEQYFGPGTRLTVT.

A remark on this clonotype: At one end, the junction sequence differs from germline, possibly due to a read error. The genes are TRBV6-6 and TRBJ1-5; 9 nucleotides line up with TRBD1. The germline CDR1 and CDR2 sequences are MNHNY and SVGAGI (reference sequence). CDR3 length equals 16 residues. The DNA of the CDR3 is TGTGCCAACAGTTATTCGGGACAGGGCGGGAATCAGCCCCAGCATTTT. Amino acid sequence: CANSYSGQGGNQPQHF.

This clonotype showed up many times. The chain recombines TRBV5-1 with TRBJ2-7, with D perhaps TRBD1 (6 bases). This CDR3 has 14 residues. Trimming left V 3 bases short and J 0 bases short, with 10 bases between. Germline V gene data show CDR1 as SGHRS and CDR2 as YFSETQ. As DNA, the CDR3 is TGCGCCAGCAGCTGGGCAGGGGACTCCTACGAGCAGTACTTC. It is translated as CASSWAGDSYEQYF.